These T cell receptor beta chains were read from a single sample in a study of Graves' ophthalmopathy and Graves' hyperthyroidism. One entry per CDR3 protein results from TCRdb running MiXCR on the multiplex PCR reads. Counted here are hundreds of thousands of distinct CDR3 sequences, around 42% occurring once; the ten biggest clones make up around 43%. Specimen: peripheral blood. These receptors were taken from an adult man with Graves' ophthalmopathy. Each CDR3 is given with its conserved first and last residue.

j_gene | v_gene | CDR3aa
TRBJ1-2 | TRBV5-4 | CASSRGDRGRNGYTF
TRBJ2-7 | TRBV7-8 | CASSLNRGYEQYF
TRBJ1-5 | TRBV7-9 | CASSLTGLQPQHF
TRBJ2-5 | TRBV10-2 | CASARDFQETQYF
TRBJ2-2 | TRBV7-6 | CASGIKGGVITGELFF
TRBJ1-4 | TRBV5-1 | CASSLDRGILVENEKLFF
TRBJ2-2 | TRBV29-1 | CSAYSGELFF
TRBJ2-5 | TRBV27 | CASSLDPSGEETQYF
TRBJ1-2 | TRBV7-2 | CASSLEGARRYTF
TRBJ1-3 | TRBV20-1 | CSARVLQAVSSTIYF
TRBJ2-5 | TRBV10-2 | CASSLARGGNLETQYF
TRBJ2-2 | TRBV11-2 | CASRLLAGGPHTGELFF
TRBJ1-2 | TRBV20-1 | CSARDPRQGSNYGYTF
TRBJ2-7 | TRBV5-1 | CASSLGAYPPYEQYF
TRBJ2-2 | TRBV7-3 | CASSFDRVGGELFF
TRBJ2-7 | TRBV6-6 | CVSGGAYEQYF
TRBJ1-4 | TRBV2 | CASRTGPEEKLFF
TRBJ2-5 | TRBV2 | CASSENRGVQETQYF
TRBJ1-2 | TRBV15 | CATSRDRVYGYTF
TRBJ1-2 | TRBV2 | CASSYPGQGAGDGYTF
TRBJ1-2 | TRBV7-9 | CASSLPSVGYTF
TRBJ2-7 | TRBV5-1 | CASSLEQGNEQYF
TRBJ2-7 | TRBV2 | CASSASSAGEYYEQYF
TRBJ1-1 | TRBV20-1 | CSARIGQVSGTEAFF
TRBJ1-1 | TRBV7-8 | CASSLIPSGGGEAFF
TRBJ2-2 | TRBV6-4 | CASSDSAFYNTGELFF
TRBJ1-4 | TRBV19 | CASSIGTGHSNEKLFF
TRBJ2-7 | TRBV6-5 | CASSAGTSGGAVYEQYF
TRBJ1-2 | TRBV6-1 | CASSTGQGAYGYTF
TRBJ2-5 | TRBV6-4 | CASSDGEGDQETQYF
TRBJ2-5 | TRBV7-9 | CASSLRSQPVETQYF
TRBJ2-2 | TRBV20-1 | CSASPRLRTGELFF
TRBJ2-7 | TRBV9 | CASIRLLAGDSYEQYF
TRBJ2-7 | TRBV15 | CATSRGGDRGTYEQYF
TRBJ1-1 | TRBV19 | CASSIDLYGGRLVAFF
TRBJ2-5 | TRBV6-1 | CASGGVAGGEETQYF
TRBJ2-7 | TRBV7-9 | CASSEGTVPTYEQYF
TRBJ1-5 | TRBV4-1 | CASSQVGPIQGNQPQHF
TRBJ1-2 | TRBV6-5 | CASSPTGTDGYTF
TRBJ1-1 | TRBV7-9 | CASNQGTANTEAFF
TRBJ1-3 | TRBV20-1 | CSAREHGGAGNTIYF
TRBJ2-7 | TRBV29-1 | CSVVGFGGSLSGDPYEQYF
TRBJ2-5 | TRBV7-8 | CASSPYKLQETQYF
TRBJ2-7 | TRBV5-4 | CASSKSDEQYF
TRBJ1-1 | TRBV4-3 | CASSQDDGNTEAFF
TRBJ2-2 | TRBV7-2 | CASSLLGAGTASGPGELFF
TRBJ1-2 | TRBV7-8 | CASSLGDMASGYTF
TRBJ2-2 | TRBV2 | CASSEYRVVNTGELFF
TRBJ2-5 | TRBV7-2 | CASRSSGGNRETQYF
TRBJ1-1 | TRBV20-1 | CSARGQGSRNTEAFF